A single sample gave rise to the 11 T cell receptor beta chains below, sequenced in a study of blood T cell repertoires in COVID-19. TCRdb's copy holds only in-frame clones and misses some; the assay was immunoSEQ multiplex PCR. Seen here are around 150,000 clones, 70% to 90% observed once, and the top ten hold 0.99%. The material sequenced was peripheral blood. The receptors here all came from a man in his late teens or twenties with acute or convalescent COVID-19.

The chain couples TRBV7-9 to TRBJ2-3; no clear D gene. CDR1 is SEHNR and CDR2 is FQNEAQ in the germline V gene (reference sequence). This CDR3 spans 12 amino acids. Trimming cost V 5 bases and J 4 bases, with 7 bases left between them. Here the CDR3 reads CASSPSPDTQYF. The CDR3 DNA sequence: TGTGCCAGCAGCCCCTCCCCAGATACGCAGTATTTT.

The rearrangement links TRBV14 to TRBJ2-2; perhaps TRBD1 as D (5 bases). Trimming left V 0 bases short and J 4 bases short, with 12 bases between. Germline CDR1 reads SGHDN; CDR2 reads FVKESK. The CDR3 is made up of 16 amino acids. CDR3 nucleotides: TGTGCCAGCAGCCAAGATTGGGGCAGGCCCACCGGGGAGCTGTTTTTT. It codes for CASSQDWGRPTGELFF.

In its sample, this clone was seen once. The CDR3: CASSLQGAREEKLFF. The CDR3 DNA reads TGTGCCAGCAGCTTACAGGGGGCGCGGGAAGAAAAACTGTTTTTT. V is TRBV6-5 and J is TRBJ1-4, with 9 bases that match TRBD1. Germline V CDR1 and CDR2: MNHEY, SVGAGI. Unmatched junction bases numbered 10, after V lost 6 bases and J lost 8 bases. The CDR3 has 15 amino acids.

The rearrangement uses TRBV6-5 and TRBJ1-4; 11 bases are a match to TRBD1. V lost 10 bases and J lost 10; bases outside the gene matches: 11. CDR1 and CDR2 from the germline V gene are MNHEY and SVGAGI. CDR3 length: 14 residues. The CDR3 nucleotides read TGTGCCACCAAGTCGGACAGGGGGCAGGGAAAACTGTTTTTT. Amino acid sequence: CATKSDRGQGKLFF.

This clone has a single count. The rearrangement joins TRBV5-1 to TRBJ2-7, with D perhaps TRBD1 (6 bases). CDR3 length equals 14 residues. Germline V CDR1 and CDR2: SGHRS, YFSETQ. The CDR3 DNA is TGCGCCAGCAGTTTGGGGGCCGGGATCGGCGAGCAGTACGTC. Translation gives CASSLGAGIGEQYV.

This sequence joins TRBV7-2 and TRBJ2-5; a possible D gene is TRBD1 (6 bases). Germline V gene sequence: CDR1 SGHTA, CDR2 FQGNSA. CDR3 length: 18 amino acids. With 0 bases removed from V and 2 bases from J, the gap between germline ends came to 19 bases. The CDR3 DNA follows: TGTGCCAGCAGCTTAGCGCTCTCTGGGGGCCTGAGGCAAGAGACCCAGTACTTC. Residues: CASSLALSGGLRQETQYF. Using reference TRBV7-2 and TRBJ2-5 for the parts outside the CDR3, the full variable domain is GAGVSQSPSNKVTEKGKDVELRCDPISGHTALYWYRQSLGQGLEFLIYFQGNSAPDKSGLPSDRFSAERTGGSVSTLTIQRTQQEDSAVYLCASSLALSGGLRQETQYFGPGTRLLVL.

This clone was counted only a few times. Written as DNA, the CDR3 is TGTGCCAGCAGCCCCTTGGGGGGGCGAACAGATACGCAGTATTTT. It codes for CASSPLGGRTDTQYF. The chain recombines TRBV11-1 with TRBJ2-3; weak D call: TRBD2 (7 bases). The CDR3 runs to 15 residues. Trimming shortened V by 5 bases and J by 3 bases, and 15 bases separated the two germline ends. In germline, CDR1 is SGHAT, CDR2 FQDESV (reference sequence).

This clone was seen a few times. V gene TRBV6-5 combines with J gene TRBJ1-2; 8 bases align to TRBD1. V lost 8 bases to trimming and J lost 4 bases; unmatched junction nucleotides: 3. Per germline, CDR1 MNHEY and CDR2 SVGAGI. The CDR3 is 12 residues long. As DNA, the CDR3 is TGTGCCAGCCAGGACAGGGTCTATGGCTACACCTTC. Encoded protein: CASQDRVYGYTF.

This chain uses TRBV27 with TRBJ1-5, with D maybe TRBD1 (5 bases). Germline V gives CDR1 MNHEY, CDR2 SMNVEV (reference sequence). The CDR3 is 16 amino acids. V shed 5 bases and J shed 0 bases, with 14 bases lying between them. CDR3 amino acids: CASSAGGGYSNQPQHF. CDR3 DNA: TGTGCCAGCAGTGCCGGCGGGGGGTATAGCAATCAGCCCCAGCATTTT.

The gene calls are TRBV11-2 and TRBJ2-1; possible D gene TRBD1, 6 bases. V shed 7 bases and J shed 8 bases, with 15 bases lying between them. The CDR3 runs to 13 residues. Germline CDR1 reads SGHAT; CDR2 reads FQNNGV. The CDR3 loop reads CASTRGSLHEQFF. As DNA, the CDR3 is TGTGCCAGCACCAGGGGTAGCCTCCATGAGCAGTTCTTC. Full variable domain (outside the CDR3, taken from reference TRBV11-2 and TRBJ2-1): EAGVAQSPRYKIIEKRQSVAFWCNPISGHATLYWYQQILGQGPKLLIQFQNNGVVDDSQLPKDRFSAERLKGVDSTLKIQPAKLEDSAVYLCASTRGSLHEQFFGPGTRLTVL.

CDR3 region: CASSPGSNEQFF. Written as DNA, the CDR3 is TGTGCCAGCAGCCCCGGGAGCAATGAGCAGTTCTTC. The rearrangement links TRBV13 to TRBJ2-1, with a weak D call TRBD2 (6 bases). Per the germline V gene, CDR1 is PRHDT and CDR2 is FYEKMQ (reference sequence). There are 12 residues in the CDR3. The V and J ends lost 5 bases and 6 bases respectively, with 8 bases between them.